This paragraph reports one TCR beta chain. Its specificity is not known. These data belong to a study of identical twins. General study points: A lower insertion count was a feature of abundant cord blood beta clonotypes, with no such feature in memory repertoires. Out-of-frame alpha sequences common to twins exhibited a surplus of low generation probability.

TCRdb called the 5' RACE reads again in MiXCR, with one record for every CDR3 protein. The sample has some 1,600,000 distinct CDR3 sequences, about 32% seen once. The receptor was derived from a newborn girl in good health. Sequencing was performed on cord blood.

The CDR3: CASSHDSGGLNTEAFF. The CDR3 DNA is TGTGCCAGCAGCCATGACTCAGGGGGACTGAACACTGAAGCTTTCTTT. The gene calls are TRBV14 and TRBJ1-1; 7 bases fit TRBD1. The CDR3 is 16 amino acids. CDR1 is SGHDN, CDR2 FVKESK, per germline. After removal of 3 bases from V and 0 bases from J, the junction contained 7 bases not matched to a gene. Full variable domain (rest looked up from reference TRBV14 and TRBJ1-1): EAGVTQFPSHSVIEKGQTVTLRCDPISGHDNLYWYRRVMGKEIKFLLHFVKESKQDESGMPNNRFLAERTGGTYSTLKVQPAELEDSGVYFCASSHDSGGLNTEAFFGQGTRLTVV.